The T cell receptor beta chain under discussion was sequenced for a study of cytomegalovirus exposure and HLA in healthy donors. The CDR3 spans 16 residues. Germline V lookup: CDR1 MNHEY, CDR2 SVGAGI. J gave up 3 bases and V 0 bases, and 3 bases lay outside the gene matches. Primers included in the PCR were 60 Vbeta and 13 Jbeta primers. Profiled with immunoSEQ multiplex PCR; TCRdb holds only in-frame clones, not every one. Of around 120,000 clones in the sample, nearly 80% were seen once. This TCR derives from a woman under 40 in good health and CMV-seropositive. Input material: PBMCs. The chain carries TRBV6-5 and TRBJ2-7; 12 nucleotides align to TRBD2. The CDR3 loop reads CASSYSKGLAGYEQYF. The CDR3 DNA reads as TGTGCCAGCAGTTACTCGAAGGGACTAGCGGGCTACGAGCAGTACTTC.